One sample yielded the 24 T cell receptor beta chains listed below, sequenced in a study of T cell responses to AZD1222 COVID-19 vaccine. The protocol was immunoSEQ multiplex PCR, while the TCRdb copy is restricted to in-frame clones and leaves out a portion. The top ten hold around 3.7% of the sample, which has approximately 140,000 clones, 90% seen once. This material consisted of peripheral blood, taken on day 0 of AZD1222 vaccination. The receptors derive from an adult in good health.

CDR3 sequence (DNA): TGCGCCAGCAGCTCGAATGTGGGTGGGACTGAAGCTTTCTTT. Translating it yields CASSSNVGGTEAFF. This rearrangement joins TRBV5-1 to TRBJ1-1; no clear D. Per germline, CDR1 SGHRS and CDR2 YFSETQ. Trimming took off 3 bases at V and 5 bases at J, with 14 bases between the two ends. The CDR3 length is 14 residues.

The V call is TRBV7-2, the J call TRBJ1-2; 7 nucleotides line up with TRBD1. The ends lost 2 bases at V and 2 bases at J; junction bases unmatched: 8. This CDR3 spans 16 amino acids. Germline V CDR1 and CDR2: SGHTA, FQGNSA. Written as DNA, the CDR3 is TGTGCCAGCAGCTTAAGTATAGGACAGGCCAACTATGGCTACACCTTC. It is translated as CASSLSIGQANYGYTF.

V and J are TRBV19 and TRBJ1-1, with 9 bases lining up with TRBD1. Losses at the gene ends were 10 bases for V and 4 bases for J; bases not matched to a gene: 19. CDR3 size: 17 residues. CDR1 LNHDA and CDR2 SQIVND come from the germline V gene (reference sequence). This CDR3 reads CATDRGFGTGSGTEAFF. The CDR3 nucleotides read TGTGCCACCGACCGAGGCTTCGGGACAGGGTCGGGCACTGAAGCTTTCTTT. Complete variable domain (other parts from reference TRBV19 and TRBJ1-1): DGGITQSPKYLFRKEGQNVTLSCEQNLNHDAMYWYRQDPGQGLRLIYYSQIVNDFQKGDIAEGYSVSREKKESFPLTVTSAQKNPTAFYLCATDRGFGTGSGTEAFFGQGTRLTVV.

The V gene is TRBV18, the J gene TRBJ2-3, with 10 bases lining up with TRBD2. The CDR3 extends over 15 amino acids. V lost 5 bases to trimming and J lost 3 bases; unmatched junction nucleotides: 5. Germline V gene lookup returns CDR1 KGHSH and CDR2 LQKENI. Written as DNA, the CDR3 is TGTGCCAGCTCATCTGGACTAGCGGCAACAGATACGCAGTATTTT. It specifies CASSSGLAATDTQYF.

The count of this clone is one. V and J are TRBV18 and TRBJ1-2; a weak D match, TRBD1 (5 bases). V was pared by 3 bases and J by 2 bases, with 10 bases between. The CDR3 runs 14 residues. Germline V gene sequence: CDR1 KGHSH, CDR2 LQKENI. CDR3: CASSPMDTNYGYTF. The CDR3 DNA reads as TGTGCCAGCTCACCGATGGACACGAACTATGGCTACACCTTC. The variable domain in full, completed from reference TRBV18 and TRBJ1-2, reads NAGVMQNPRHLVRRRGQEARLRCSPMKGHSHVYWYRQLPEEGLKFMVYLQKENIIDESGMPKERFSAEFPKEGPSILRIQQVVRGDSAAYFCASSPMDTNYGYTFGSGTRLTVV.

In regard to this clone: The junction does not match germline at one end; this may be a read error. V usage is TRBV7-7 and J usage is TRBJ2-3, with unresolved D. Germline CDR1 SSHAT, CDR2 FNYEAQ (reference sequence). This CDR3 is built from 14 residues. The CDR3, as DNA: TGTGCTAGCAGTTCAAATCCCGGGACAGATACGCAGTATTTT. It is translated as CASSSNPGTDTQYF.

The chain uses TRBV5-4 and TRBJ2-1; D unclear. The CDR3 totals 15 residues. V was pared by 4 bases and J by 4 bases, with 15 bases between. Germline V gene data show CDR1 as SGHNT and CDR2 as YYREEE (reference sequence). CDR3 sequence: CASSPFGDLYNEQFF. As DNA, the CDR3 is TGTGCCAGCAGCCCGTTTGGAGATTTATACAATGAGCAGTTCTTC.

The gene calls are TRBV6-1 and TRBJ2-7; no clear D. Germline CDR1 reads MNHNS; CDR2 reads SASEGT. The ends were cut back, 7 bases at V and 3 bases at J, with 7 bases in the middle. The CDR3 covers 11 residues. This CDR3 reads CASNTFYEQYF. The CDR3 coding sequence is TGTGCCAGCAATACGTTCTACGAGCAGTACTTC.

The rearrangement uses TRBV2 and TRBJ1-6; D might be TRBD1 (5 bases). V lost 6 bases and J 15 bases, leaving 21 bases between the germline ends. This CDR3 contains 14 residues. Germline assignment: CDR1 SNHLY and CDR2 FYNNEI. This chain's CDR3 is CASRLELRGVLLHF. The CDR3 nucleotides read TGTGCCAGCAGGCTAGAGCTGCGGGGGGTTCTCCTCCACTTT.

The chain combines TRBV19 with TRBJ2-3, with unresolved D. The V end was cut by 0 bases, the J end by 4 bases, with 8 bases between. Germline assignment: CDR1 LNHDA and CDR2 SQIVND (reference sequence). The CDR3 is made up of 14 amino acids. Here the CDR3 DNA reads TGTGCCAGTAGTATAGAGGAACGGGCAGATACGCAGTATTTT. Encoded protein: CASSIEERADTQYF.

The V and J genes are TRBV5-4 and TRBJ2-7; TRBD1 matches 7 bases. This CDR3 has 16 residues. Trimming took 4 bases from V and 0 from J; bases not matched to a gene: 10. Per the germline V gene, CDR1 is SGHNT and CDR2 is YYREEE (reference sequence). CDR3 residues: CASSPSHGTASYEQYF. DNA for the CDR3: TGTGCCAGCAGCCCTTCTCACGGGACAGCCTCCTACGAGCAGTACTTC.

The chain carries TRBV9 and TRBJ2-1, with 13 bases identical to TRBD2. Per germline, CDR1 SGDLS and CDR2 YYNGEE. The CDR3 runs to 18 residues. J gave up 4 bases and V 0 bases, and 7 bases lay outside the gene matches. CDR3 sequence: CASSVEGGTSGVYNEQFF. DNA for the CDR3: TGTGCCAGCAGCGTAGAGGGAGGGACTAGCGGGGTGTACAATGAGCAGTTCTTC.

This chain connects TRBV25-1 to TRBJ1-5, with a possible D match to TRBD1 (5 bases). V shed 11 bases and J shed 0 bases, with 11 bases lying between them. This CDR3 spans 13 amino acids. Germline V gene sequence: CDR1 MGHDK, CDR2 SYGVNS. CDR3 protein: CAVWGYSNQPQHF. CDR3 DNA sequence: TGTGCCGTATGGGGGTATAGCAATCAGCCCCAGCATTTT.

This clone was recorded only once. The chain has TRBV19 and TRBJ1-6; tentatively, D is TRBD1 (6 bases). Trimming pared 6 bases from V and 2 bases from J, leaving 8 bases between. This CDR3 spans 14 amino acids. CDR1 and CDR2 (germline): LNHDA, SQIVND (reference sequence). The CDR3, as DNA: TGTGCCAGTAGCCGGACAGCCTATAATTCACCCCTCCACTTT. Translating it yields CASSRTAYNSPLHF.

This chain joins TRBV19 and TRBJ1-5; 8 bases are shared with TRBD1. The CDR3 has 16 amino acids. Germline CDR1 is LNHDA and CDR2 is SQIVND (reference sequence). V lost 4 bases, J lost 5 bases, and 10 bases stayed unmatched. CDR3 amino acids: CASSSGQGRHYQPQHF. In DNA, the CDR3 is TGTGCCAGTAGTAGCGGACAGGGAAGACACTATCAGCCCCAGCATTTT.

The chain couples TRBV29-1 to TRBJ1-1; a possible D gene is TRBD1 (5 bases). This CDR3 has 15 amino acids. With 6 bases removed from V and 0 bases from J, the gap between germline ends came to 17 bases. Germline V gene sequence: CDR1 SQVTM, CDR2 ANQGSEA. This CDR3 is CSVGLHPDVNTEAFF. CDR3 sequence (DNA): TGCAGCGTGGGACTGCACCCCGACGTGAACACTGAAGCTTTCTTT.

This clone is termed medium-sized. The chain links TRBV11-3 to TRBJ2-5, with 11 positions matching TRBD2. The germline CDR1 and CDR2 sequences are SGHNT and YENEEA. V lost 1 base to trimming and J lost 5 bases; unmatched junction nucleotides: 15. This CDR3 has 19 residues. CDR3 nucleotides: TGTGCCAGCAGCTTAGTCCCATCCACGGGTGCTAGCGGGAGGGAGACCCAGTACTTC. Translating gives CASSLVPSTGASGRETQYF.

A single count supports this clone. The rearrangement links TRBV30 to TRBJ1-6; 10 positions match TRBD1. The CDR3 is 17 residues long. Germline-derived CDR1 and CDR2 are GTSNPN and SVGIG (reference sequence). The V and J ends lost 2 bases and 8 bases, in that order; junction bases with no gene match: 12. CDR3 sequence (DNA): TGTGCCTGGAGTTCATCCGGGACAGGGGTCTGGGATTCACCCCTCCACTTT. Translated, it gives CAWSSSGTGVWDSPLHF.

This chain joins TRBV6-6 and TRBJ2-6; TRBD1 matches 7 bases. Germline V gene data show CDR1 as MNHNY and CDR2 as SVGAGI (reference sequence). The CDR3 loop spans 15 amino acids. V shed 5 bases, J shed 1 base, and the junction held 2 bases outside the gene matches. CDR3 in DNA: TGTGCCAGCAGTCTACAGGGGTCTGGGGCCAACGTCCTGACTTTC. Protein product: CASSLQGSGANVLTF.

The rearrangement links TRBV6-5 to TRBJ2-1; D is undetermined. Trimming took 6 bases from V and 8 from J, leaving 11 bases between them. CDR1 MNHEY and CDR2 SVGAGI come from the germline V gene. CDR3 length: 12 residues. CDR3 loop: CASRDSSDEQFF. Here the CDR3 DNA reads TGTGCCAGCAGGGATTCTAGTGATGAGCAGTTCTTC.

The chain links TRBV4-2 to TRBJ1-1; D unclear. This CDR3 has 14 residues. V lost 0 bases, J lost 3 bases, and 8 bases lay in between. The germline CDR1 and CDR2 sequences are LGHNA and YNFKEQ. CDR3 protein: CASSQDLGHTEAFF. CDR3 in DNA: TGTGCCAGCAGCCAAGATTTGGGTCACACTGAAGCTTTCTTT.

The chain joins TRBV5-1 to TRBJ1-2; D is unclear. There are 13 residues in the CDR3. Germline assignment: CDR1 SGHRS and CDR2 YFSETQ. Trimming cost V 5 bases and J 7 bases, with 15 bases left between them. As DNA, the CDR3 is TGCGCCAGCAGTGCTGGCTACGAGGGTGGCTACACCTTC. Its translation: CASSAGYEGGYTF.

The chain has TRBV5-1 and TRBJ2-1, with D maybe TRBD2 (6 bases). Germline-derived CDR1 and CDR2 are SGHRS and YFSETQ. This CDR3 is 13 amino acids long. The ends were cut back, 0 bases at V and 9 bases at J, with 10 bases in the middle. CDR3 sequence (DNA): TGCGCCAGCAGCTTGGCTCGGAGGGCTGAGCAGTTCTTC. Protein sequence: CASSLARRAEQFF.

The chain employs TRBV18 and TRBJ1-6; D gene ambiguous. V lost 0 bases to trimming and J lost 5 bases, with 11 bases between them. The CDR3 loop spans 16 amino acids. The germline V gene has CDR1 KGHSH and CDR2 LQKENI. The CDR3 DNA reads as TGTGCCAGCTCACCACCGGGGAATCCGGATAATTCACCCCTCCACTTT. It codes for CASSPPGNPDNSPLHF. Drawing the rest from reference TRBV18 and TRBJ1-6, the complete variable domain is NAGVMQNPRHLVRRRGQEARLRCSPMKGHSHVYWYRQLPEEGLKFMVYLQKENIIDESGMPKERFSAEFPKEGPSILRIQQVVRGDSAAYFCASSPPGNPDNSPLHFGNGTRLTVT.